A single sample gave rise to the 11 T cell receptor beta chains below, sequenced in a study of blood T cell repertoires in COVID-19 (dated by TCRdb to 2020 to 2022). The library was prepared using the immunoSEQ multiplex PCR assay. The clones in this table, taken by TCRdb from immuneACCESS, are in-frame only. Not every clone is retained; where verified, under half of the shortfall comes from an unresolved V gene, and the cause of the rest is unknown. The sample data list around 130,000 clones, and roughly 80% of these were observed just once. Together, the top ten hold roughly 7.9% of the sample. The specimen was peripheral blood. These receptors originate from a human donor in a cohort sampled during active COVID-19.

The V gene is TRBV11-2, the J gene TRBJ1-1; D is unresolved. The CDR3 is 14 amino acids. Trimming cost V 3 bases and J 5 bases, with 13 bases left between them. The germline V gene encodes CDR1 SGHAT and CDR2 FQNNGV. The CDR3 nucleotides read TGTGCCAGCAGCTTCTGGGCTTCGGATACTGAAGCTTTCTTT. Its protein is CASSFWASDTEAFF.

This clone was counted a few times. The identical CDR3 is also encoded by other nucleotide sequences in the sample. V usage is TRBV27 and J usage is TRBJ2-7, with 9 positions matching TRBD1. The CDR3 has 15 residues. V was pared by 0 bases and J by 2 bases, with 2 bases of the junction left unmatched. Germline V gives CDR1 MNHEY, CDR2 SMNVEV (reference sequence). This chain's CDR3 is CASSLSTGGAYEQYF. The CDR3 coding sequence is TGTGCCAGCAGTTTATCGACAGGGGGAGCCTACGAGCAGTACTTC.

In the case of this clone: This may come from a read error, since a much larger clone is one base off. V is TRBV27 and J is TRBJ2-7; D might be TRBD1 (6 bases). Trimming shortened V by 4 bases and J by 1 base, and 8 bases separated the two germline ends. The CDR3 spans 13 residues. Germline lookup yields CDR1 MNHEY and CDR2 SMNVEV (reference sequence). CDR3 sequence reads: CASSSGQSYEQYF. The CDR3 DNA sequence: TGTGCCAGCAGTTCTGGACAGTCCTACGAGCAGTACTTC.

The chain uses TRBV10-3 and TRBJ2-7, with 9 bases that match TRBD2. The CDR3 loop spans 15 amino acids. After removal of 4 bases from V and 2 bases from J, the junction contained 6 bases not matched to a gene. Germline CDR1 and CDR2: ENHRY and SYGVKD. CDR3 nucleotide sequence: TGTGCCATCAGTGGGGAGCTAGCGGGGACCTACGAGCAGTACTTC. Translated: CAISGELAGTYEQYF.

The rearrangement uses TRBV28 and TRBJ1-5, with TRBD1 as a possible D gene (6 bases). V gave up 9 bases and J gave up 5 bases, with 11 bases separating them. Germline V gives CDR1 MDHEN, CDR2 SYDVKM. CDR3 length: 12 amino acids. CDR3: CASSRGYQPQHF. The CDR3 DNA reads as TGTGCCAGTAGCAGGGGCTATCAGCCCCAGCATTTT.

The table lists this clone with a few counts. The V call is TRBV25-1, the J call TRBJ1-4; 9 bases map to TRBD1. CDR1 is MGHDK, CDR2 SYGVNS, per germline. This CDR3 is 15 amino acids long. The V segment lost 1 base and the J segment 6 bases; nucleotides outside the gene matches: 3. CDR3 sequence (DNA): TGTGCCAGCAGTGAATCTAGGACAGGGGATGAAAAACTGTTTTTT. Translation gives CASSESRTGDEKLFF.

This clone has just a few counts. The chain couples TRBV6-1 to TRBJ2-7; 7 bases are a match to TRBD2. CDR3 length: 16 amino acids. Germline CDR1 is MNHNS and CDR2 is SASEGT. J lost 3 bases, V lost 3 bases, and 11 bases had no gene match. The chain's CDR3 is CASSEGPGRANYEQYF. CDR3 DNA sequence: TGTGCCAGCAGTGAGGGCCCAGGGAGGGCCAACTACGAGCAGTACTTC.

The CDR3 bases are TGTGCCTGGAGTGTCGGGAACACAGATACGCAGTATTTT. Protein sequence: CAWSVGNTDTQYF. This chain joins TRBV30 and TRBJ2-3, with D maybe TRBD2 (5 bases). The germline V and J ends were trimmed by 0 bases and 2 bases, with 6 bases remaining between them. CDR3 length: 13 amino acids. Germline lookup yields CDR1 GTSNPN and CDR2 SVGIG (reference sequence). Complete variable domain (other parts from reference TRBV30 and TRBJ2-3): SQTIHQWPATLVQPVGSPLSLECTVEGTSNPNLYWYRQAAGRGLQLLFYSVGIGQISSEVPQNLSASRPQDRQFILSSKKLLLSDSGFYLCAWSVGNTDTQYFGPGTRLTVL.

CDR3 loop: CASSPIGQGIHSNQPQHF. In DNA form, the CDR3 reads TGTGCCAGTAGTCCAATCGGACAGGGGATTCATAGCAATCAGCCCCAGCATTTT. The chain has TRBV19 and TRBJ1-5, with 9 bases fitting TRBD1. The junction had 11 bases not matched to a gene; V was cut back by 5 bases and J by 0 bases. CDR1 and CDR2 from the germline V gene are LNHDA and SQIVND (reference sequence). There are 18 residues in the CDR3. The variable domain in full, completed from reference TRBV19 and TRBJ1-5, reads DGGITQSPKYLFRKEGQNVTLSCEQNLNHDAMYWYRQDPGQGLRLIYYSQIVNDFQKGDIAEGYSVSREKKESFPLTVTSAQKNPTAFYLCASSPIGQGIHSNQPQHFGDGTRLSIL.

V usage is TRBV6-5 and J usage is TRBJ1-6; 9 bases match TRBD1. Germline loops: CDR1 MNHEY, CDR2 SVGAGI. J lost 11 bases, V lost 5 bases, and 7 bases had no gene match. The CDR3 runs to 14 residues. This CDR3 reads CASSPGTGWAPLHF. The DNA of the CDR3 is TGTGCCAGCAGTCCCGGGACAGGGTGGGCACCCCTCCACTTT.

The chain employs TRBV7-9 and TRBJ2-7; 8 nucleotides align to TRBD1. V dropped 5 bases and J dropped 0; count of bases not matched to a gene: 18. In germline, CDR1 is SEHNR, CDR2 FQNEAQ (reference sequence). The CDR3 totals 19 residues. Written as DNA, the CDR3 is TGTGCCAGCAGCCCTAAACTAGATCTTCGGGGGACAGGCTCCTACGAGCAGTACTTC. Its translation: CASSPKLDLRGTGSYEQYF.